The clone carrying this T cell receptor beta chain came up many times. Its antigen is not identified. Study results and caveats: The TCR gene usage of tumor memory CD4+ T cells clustered together with blood and lymph node memory CD4+ cells and with lymph node naive CD4+ cells. Tumor Tregs overlapped most with tumor, then blood, naive CD4+ cells.

TCRdb used MiXCR to reprocess the 5' RACE reads, holding one entry per CDR3 protein. The repertoire holds about 32,000 distinct CDR3 sequences, with roughly 30% as singletons. Germline CDR1 and CDR2: KGHSH and LQKENI. The J segment lost 8 bases and the V segment lost 3 bases, leaving 8 bases of the junction unmatched. The CDR3 totals 16 residues. Tregs were sorted as CD4+CD25+CD127-/low cells. The material sequenced was tumor-infiltrating Tregs sorted from the breast tumor. This receptor was identified in a female donor with breast cancer. J is TRBJ2-1 and V is TRBV18; TRBD2 aligns across 12 bases. Here the CDR3 DNA reads TGTGCCAGCTCACCCGAATACGGACTAGCGGGATATGAGCAGTTCTTC. This codes for CASSPEYGLAGYEQFF.